This T cell receptor (beta chain) stems from a study of T cell responses to AZD1222 COVID-19 vaccine. Regarding the study as a whole: Clonal diversity was possibly underestimated, and the donors were mostly white British, with more females. Without day 14 samples, only post-peak T cell repertoires were studied. Spike-specific TCR breadth and depth went up after people got two AZD1222 doses. Close to half of all spike-specific TCRs reportedly target regions of the variants that are unmutated.

This clone was observed once. Its antigen is undetermined. Germline V gives CDR1 LNHDA, CDR2 SQIVND (reference sequence). The CDR3 consists of 19 residues. V trimming: 4 bases; J trimming: 3 bases; junction bases outside the gene matches: 19. Repertoires were generated with immunoSEQ multiplex PCR, while TCRdb's copy carries only in-frame clones and drops some. Altogether 130,000 or so clones are present, 92% being singletons, with the ten largest covering about 1.1%. This clonotype was obtained from an adult in good health. The sample here was peripheral blood, taken on day 0 of AZD1222 vaccination. The chain combines TRBV19 with TRBJ1-2; 8 nucleotides align to TRBD1. CDR3: CASSTRQGTLVPDYYGYTF. CDR3 bases: TGTGCCAGTAGTACTCGACAGGGGACCCTTGTTCCGGATTACTATGGCTACACCTTC. The full variable domain, in which reference TRBV19 and TRBJ1-2 provide the parts outside the CDR3, is DGGITQSPKYLFRKEGQNVTLSCEQNLNHDAMYWYRQDPGQGLRLIYYSQIVNDFQKGDIAEGYSVSREKKESFPLTVTSAQKNPTAFYLCASSTRQGTLVPDYYGYTFGSGTRLTVV.